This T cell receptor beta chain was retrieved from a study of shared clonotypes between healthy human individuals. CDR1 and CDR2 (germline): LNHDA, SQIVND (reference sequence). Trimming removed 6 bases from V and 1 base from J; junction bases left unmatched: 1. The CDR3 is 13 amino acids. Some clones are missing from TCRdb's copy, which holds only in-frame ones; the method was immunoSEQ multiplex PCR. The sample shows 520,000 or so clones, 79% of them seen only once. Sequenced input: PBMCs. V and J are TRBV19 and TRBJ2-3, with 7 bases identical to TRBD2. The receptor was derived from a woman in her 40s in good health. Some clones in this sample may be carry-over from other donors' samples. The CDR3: CASRRERTDTQYF. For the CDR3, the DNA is TGTGCCAGTAGGCGGGAGCGCACAGATACGCAGTATTTT.